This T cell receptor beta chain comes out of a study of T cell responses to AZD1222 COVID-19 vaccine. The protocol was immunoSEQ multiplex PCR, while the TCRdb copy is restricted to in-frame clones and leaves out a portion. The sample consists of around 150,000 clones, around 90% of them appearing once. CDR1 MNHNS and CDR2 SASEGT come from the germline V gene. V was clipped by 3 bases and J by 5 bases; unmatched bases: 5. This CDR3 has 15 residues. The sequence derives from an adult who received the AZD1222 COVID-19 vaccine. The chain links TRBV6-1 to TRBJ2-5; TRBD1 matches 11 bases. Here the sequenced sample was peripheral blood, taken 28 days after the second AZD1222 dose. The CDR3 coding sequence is TGTGCCAGCAGTGAGAGGACAGGGGGCCAGGAGACCCAGTACTTC. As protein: CASSERTGGQETQYF.